A single sample gave rise to the 28 T cell receptor beta chains below, sequenced in a study of blood T cell repertoires in COVID-19. The repertoire was sequenced with immunoSEQ multiplex PCR; TCRdb's copy has only in-frame clones and lacks some. This sample has fewer than 300,000 clones, with roughly 84% found just once. What was sequenced was peripheral blood. The receptors stem from a woman aged 18-29 years with acute or convalescent COVID-19.

The chain carries TRBV7-6 and TRBJ2-7, with 10 nucleotides matching TRBD2. This CDR3 has 16 residues. CDR1 and CDR2 (germline): SGHVS, FNYEAQ. J gave up 1 base and V 5 bases, and 8 bases lay outside the gene matches. In DNA, the CDR3 is TGTGCCAGCAGCCCGACGACTAGCGGGCCGTCCTACGAGCAGTACTTC. This gives the protein CASSPTTSGPSYEQYF. Together with reference TRBV7-6 and TRBJ2-7, the CDR3 gives the full variable domain: GAGVSQSPRYKVTKRGQDVALRCDPISGHVSLYWYRQALGQGPEFLTYFNYEAQQDKSGLPNDRFSAERPEGSISTLTIQRTEQRDSAMYRCASSPTTSGPSYEQYFGPGTRLTVT.

V gene TRBV27 combines with J gene TRBJ1-1; TRBD1 matches at 7 bases. CDR1 is MNHEY and CDR2 is SMNVEV in the germline V gene (reference sequence). The CDR3 is 14 residues long. Unmatched junction bases numbered 6, after V lost 4 bases and J lost 4 bases. The CDR3 spells CASSYRNRGTEAFF. In DNA, the CDR3 is TGTGCCAGCAGTTACCGAAACAGGGGCACTGAAGCTTTCTTT.

This chain uses TRBV27 with TRBJ1-2, with D unresolved. Germline CDR1 and CDR2: MNHEY and SMNVEV (reference sequence). The CDR3 runs to 13 residues. V was trimmed by 3 bases and J by 12 bases, leaving 17 bases between them. In DNA, the CDR3 is TGTGCCAGCAGTTTGGTACCTTGGAGAGGCCACACCTTC. Its translation: CASSLVPWRGHTF.

The rearrangement uses TRBV6-5 and TRBJ2-7; 7 bases align to TRBD1. This CDR3 contains 12 residues. Looked up from germline, CDR1 is MNHEY and CDR2 is SVGAGI. V lost 6 bases, J lost 3 bases, and 2 bases stayed unmatched. CDR3 nucleotides: TGTGCCAGCAGCAGACAGGGCTACGAGCAGTACTTC. It specifies CASSRQGYEQYF.

The rearrangement links TRBV9 to TRBJ1-2, with no clear D. V dropped 0 bases and J dropped 4 bases, with 16 bases sitting between them. In germline, CDR1 is SGDLS, CDR2 YYNGEE. This CDR3 contains 16 residues. The CDR3 nucleotides are TGTGCCAGCAGCGTAGGAATGGCGTTAGGGAGCTATGGCTACACCTTC. The encoded protein is CASSVGMALGSYGYTF.

The chain has TRBV4-3 and TRBJ1-4; 7 bases map to TRBD1. V shed 3 bases and J 2 bases; nucleotides not matched to a gene: 6. The V gene's germline CDR1 is LGHNA and CDR2 YSLEER. This CDR3 spans 16 amino acids. The CDR3 region is CASSQVTGSTNEKLFF. CDR3 nucleotide sequence: TGCGCCAGCAGCCAGGTGACAGGGTCTACTAATGAAAAACTGTTTTTT.

The V gene is TRBV7-2, the J gene TRBJ1-1; D is unresolved. Between the trimmed V and J ends, which lost 1 base and 1 base, there was a span of 7 bases. The CDR3 spans 14 residues. The germline V gene has CDR1 SGHTA and CDR2 FQGNSA. CDR3 nucleotide sequence: TGTGCCAGCAGCTTAGTTCCGTGGAACACTGAAGCTTTCTTT. Its translation: CASSLVPWNTEAFF.

The gene calls are TRBV5-4 and TRBJ2-3; TRBD1 agrees at 7 bases. CDR1 SGHNT and CDR2 YYREEE come from the germline V gene (reference sequence). The CDR3 is made up of 14 amino acids. V was pared by 4 bases and J by 1 base, with 3 bases of the junction left unmatched. The CDR3 sequence: CASSQGQRTDTQYF. The DNA of the CDR3 is TGTGCCAGCAGCCAGGGACAGCGCACAGATACGCAGTATTTT.

The chain uses TRBV5-1 and TRBJ2-1; 9 nucleotides align to TRBD2. The germline V gene encodes CDR1 SGHRS and CDR2 YFSETQ. The CDR3 has 14 residues. Trimming removed 5 bases from V and 5 bases from J; junction bases left unmatched: 5. CDR3 bases: TGCGCCAGCAGGACTAGCGGAGGACACAATGAGCAGTTCTTC. Its translation: CASRTSGGHNEQFF.

The chain has TRBV7-2 and TRBJ1-5, with 8 bases fitting TRBD1. V dropped 7 bases and J dropped 6; count of bases not matched to a gene: 8. The CDR3 sequence is 14 residues long. CDR1 is SGHTA, CDR2 FQGNSA, per germline. CDR3 amino acids: CASTVDRGTQPQHF. In DNA, the CDR3 is TGTGCCAGCACCGTAGACAGGGGCACTCAGCCCCAGCATTTT.

This chain joins TRBV6-6 and TRBJ2-7, with a weak D call TRBD1 (6 bases). The CDR3 length is 14 residues. Deletions cut 0 bases from V and 3 bases from J, with 9 bases between. Germline values: CDR1 MNHNY, CDR2 SVGAGI (reference sequence). As DNA, the CDR3 is TGTGCCAGCAGTTACTCGGGACAAATCTACGAGCAGTACTTC. Encoded protein: CASSYSGQIYEQYF.

This chain joins TRBV25-1 and TRBJ2-7; weak D call: TRBD1 (6 bases). Trimming pared 2 bases from V and 5 bases from J, leaving 16 bases between. CDR1 is MGHDK and CDR2 is SYGVNS in the germline V gene. The CDR3 is made up of 15 amino acids. Written as DNA, the CDR3 is TGTGCCAGCAGTGAAGGACAGAATAAGGGCCACGAGCAGTACTTC. Protein: CASSEGQNKGHEQYF.

CDR3 loop: CASSFTGTANAGNQPQHF. CDR3 in DNA: TGTGCCAGCAGCTTCACCGGGACAGCGAATGCCGGCAATCAGCCCCAGCATTTT. The chain recombines TRBV7-2 with TRBJ1-5; 7 bases match TRBD1. The V segment lost 3 bases and the J segment 2 bases; nucleotides outside the gene matches: 13. CDR1 SGHTA and CDR2 FQGNSA come from the germline V gene. The CDR3 has 18 amino acids. The full variable domain, rest sourced from reference TRBV7-2 and TRBJ1-5, is GAGVSQSPSNKVTEKGKDVELRCDPISGHTALYWYRQSLGQGLEFLIYFQGNSAPDKSGLPSDRFSAERTGGSVSTLTIQRTQQEDSAVYLCASSFTGTANAGNQPQHFGDGTRLSIL.

V and J are TRBV6-5 and TRBJ2-7, with TRBD1 matching 7 bases. Germline CDR1 MNHEY, CDR2 SVGAGI. This CDR3 has 13 amino acids. V was pared by 5 bases and J by 2 bases, with 3 bases of the junction left unmatched. The CDR3 protein is CASSTGQTYEQYF. The DNA for the CDR3 is TGTGCCAGCAGTACGGGACAGACCTACGAGCAGTACTTC.

This chain uses TRBV23-1 with TRBJ1-3; D is unclear. TRBV23-1 is identified as an open reading frame with a role that is uncertain. The V and J ends lost 1 base and 3 bases respectively, with 13 bases between them. The CDR3 is 16 residues long. CDR3 region: CASSQLRPQDGNTIYF. The CDR3, as DNA: TGCGCCAGCAGTCAATTACGTCCACAAGATGGAAACACCATATATTTT.

Only one count was recorded for this clone. The gene calls are TRBV15 and TRBJ2-7; 7 bases are a match to TRBD2. Looked up from germline, CDR1 is LNHNV and CDR2 is YYDKDF (reference sequence). The CDR3 spans 13 residues. V shed 1 base, J shed 9 bases, and the junction held 6 bases outside the gene matches. The CDR3 is CATSRAGGVWQYF. The CDR3 DNA reads as TGTGCCACCAGCAGAGCGGGAGGAGTGTGGCAGTACTTC.

The V call is TRBV25-1, the J call TRBJ2-3, with D unresolved. V lost 3 bases to trimming and J lost 0 bases, with 13 bases between them. The CDR3 is 16 residues long. Germline CDR1 MGHDK, CDR2 SYGVNS. CDR3 region: CASSDLGRSSTDTQYF. The CDR3 DNA reads as TGTGCCAGCAGTGATTTGGGCAGGTCTAGCACAGATACGCAGTATTTT.

This clone was recorded once. The gene calls are TRBV4-3 and TRBJ2-1; 10 nucleotides align to TRBD2. This CDR3 region has 15 residues. Trimming at V came to 4 bases and at J to 8 bases, leaving 8 bases not matched to a gene. Germline CDR1 LGHNA, CDR2 YSLEER. The CDR3 protein is CASSLELAGRDEQFF. DNA for the CDR3: TGCGCCAGCAGCCTCGAACTAGCGGGAAGAGATGAGCAGTTCTTC.

As for this clone: Other nucleotide sequences in the sample specify the same CDR3. V is TRBV28 and J is TRBJ1-2; 12 nucleotides line up with TRBD1. The CDR3 length is 14 residues. Unmatched junction bases numbered 4, after V lost 3 bases and J lost 8 bases. Germline V gene lookup returns CDR1 MDHEN and CDR2 SYDVKM. CDR3 amino acids: CASSLGQGARGYTF. As DNA, the CDR3 is TGTGCCAGCAGTTTGGGACAGGGGGCCAGAGGCTACACCTTC.

The chain joins TRBV14 to TRBJ2-7, with 8 positions matching TRBD2. J gave up 4 bases and V 4 bases, and 6 bases lay outside the gene matches. The V gene's germline CDR1 is SGHDN and CDR2 FVKESK. The CDR3 sequence is 14 residues long. This chain's CDR3 is CASSPTGGRYEQYF. CDR3 sequence (DNA): TGTGCCAGCAGCCCGACGGGAGGGCGATACGAGCAGTACTTC.

The chain carries TRBV28 and TRBJ2-2; 11 nucleotides align to TRBD2. The junction had 12 bases not matched to a gene; V was cut back by 6 bases and J by 0 bases. CDR3 size: 19 residues. CDR1 MDHEN and CDR2 SYDVKM come from the germline V gene. In DNA form, the CDR3 reads TGTGCCAGCAGATCAAACTCGGGACTAGCGGTTACGAACACCGGGGAGCTGTTTTTT. Residues: CASRSNSGLAVTNTGELFF.

The chain combines TRBV30 with TRBJ1-1; D call uncertain. The V gene's germline CDR1 is GTSNPN and CDR2 SVGIG (reference sequence). V was trimmed by 4 bases and J by 4 bases, leaving 16 bases between them. The CDR3 spans 14 residues. The CDR3 here is CAWTGGRVPTEAFF. DNA for the CDR3: TGTGCCTGGACCGGCGGTCGGGTTCCCACTGAAGCTTTCTTT.

The chain combines TRBV3-1 (or the pseudogene TRBV3-2) with TRBJ2-1; 7 bases match TRBD1. The CDR3 loop spans 15 amino acids. With 4 bases clipped from V and 4 bases from J, the junction kept 7 bases outside the gene matches. Germline CDR1 reads LGHDT; CDR2 reads YNNKEL (reference sequence). CDR3 in amino acids: CASSLPGQRYNEQFF. DNA of the CDR3: TGTGCCAGCAGCCTCCCGGGACAGAGATACAATGAGCAGTTCTTC.

J is TRBJ2-7 and V is TRBV11-2; possibly TRBD1 for D (6 bases). Germline CDR1 reads SGHAT; CDR2 reads FQNNGV. There are 13 residues in the CDR3. Trimming removed 5 bases at V and 6 bases at J, with 14 bases between. CDR3 sequence: CASSVQGQFEQYF. DNA for the CDR3: TGTGCCAGCAGCGTCCAGGGGCAGTTCGAGCAGTACTTC.

The chain recombines TRBV29-1 with TRBJ1-1; D is uncertain. V gave up 4 bases and J gave up 7 bases, with 7 bases separating them. Germline V gene data show CDR1 as SQVTM and CDR2 as ANQGSEA. CDR3 length: 10 residues. This chain's CDR3 is CSVARNEAFF. CDR3 coding DNA: TGCAGCGTTGCCAGAAATGAAGCTTTCTTT.

The genes are TRBV21-1 and TRBJ2-1; TRBD2 was called by the table and not checked on the DNA. TRBV21-1 is an annotated pseudogene. This CDR3 is built from 20 residues. CDR3 sequence: CASLPPKGLAGGPVTNEQFF. Written as DNA, the CDR3 is TGTGCCAGTCTCCCCCCCAAGGGACTAGCGGGAGGTCCCGTTACCAATGAGCAGTTCTTC.

This clone appeared a single time. The chain uses TRBV7-2 and TRBJ1-2, with 7 bases aligning to TRBD1. J was trimmed by 4 bases and V by 5 bases; bases with no gene match: 7. Germline V gene sequence: CDR1 SGHTA, CDR2 FQGNSA. The CDR3 covers 14 residues. DNA of the CDR3: TGTGCCAGCAGCCAACCGACAGGGAGCTATGGCTACACCTTC. Protein: CASSQPTGSYGYTF.

This chain joins TRBV6-2 or TRBV6-3 and TRBJ1-1; D might be TRBD1 (5 bases). V was pared by 2 bases and J by 1 base, with 14 bases between. This CDR3 region has 16 residues. The germline V gene encodes CDR1 MNHEY and CDR2 SVGEGT. The CDR3 DNA is TGTGCCAGCAGTTACGGGGATGGAGGGGCGAACACTGAAGCTTTCTTT. It encodes CASSYGDGGANTEAFF.